This TCR beta chain was identified during a study of blood T cells in healthy people across ages. The use of a sample-barcoded 5' primer and a J-beta primer mix characterized a second PCR of roughly 7 to 12 cycles. TCRdb redid the calling of the 5' RACE reads with MiXCR, one entry per CDR3 protein. The repertoire holds roughly 1,700,000 distinct CDR3 sequences, with 28% as singletons. V was clipped by 2 bases and J by 9 bases, with 13 bases between them. Germline V gene data show CDR1 as MNHEY and CDR2 as SMNVEV (reference sequence). This CDR3 region has 13 residues. The chain combines TRBV27 with TRBJ1-2, with no clear D. Sequences were obtained from blood. The clonotype comes from a woman in her 30s in good health. In nucleotides, the CDR3 is TGTGCCAGCAGTTTAGGGCAGTTCTGGAGCTACACCTTC. Translation: CASSLGQFWSYTF.